This T cell receptor (beta chain) appears in the sequencing data of a study of blood T cells in healthy people across ages. Sample-barcoded 5' priming and a J-beta primer mix drove a second PCR of about 7 to 12 cycles. Through a template-switch adaptor with 12 random nucleotides, each cDNA molecule received a tag. CDR3-containing paired-end reads numbering at least 2.5 million came from each sample. From the 5' RACE reads, TCRdb called clonotypes with MiXCR, one entry per CDR3 protein. Of fewer than 800,000 distinct CDR3 sequences listed, around 20% are singletons. Germline lookup yields CDR1 SGHRS and CDR2 YFSETQ. The V segment lost 0 bases and the J segment 3 bases; nucleotides outside the gene matches: 4. There are 15 residues in the CDR3. Isolation yielded PBMCs, at least 7 million per sample, in every case.

This chain joins TRBV5-1 and TRBJ2-7, with TRBD1 identical over 9 bases. The receptor was isolated from a man aged 65 to 79 in good health. Sequenced: blood. CDR3 bases: TGCGCCAGCAGCTTGGTCGGGACAGGGAACTACGAGCAGTACTTC. Translation gives CASSLVGTGNYEQYF.